This T cell receptor beta chain comes out of a study of T-cell memory formation after mild COVID-19. The wider study: TCR clusters largely stayed donor specific.

MiXCR was run by TCRdb on the 5' RACE reads, yielding one entry per CDR3 protein. The profile shows 450,000 to 700,000 distinct CDR3 sequences, over 15% of them singletons. Germline CDR1 SNHLY, CDR2 FYNNEI. V dropped 4 bases and J dropped 0 bases, with 10 bases sitting between them. This CDR3 spans 14 amino acids. This clonotype turned up a few times. The clonotype originates from an adult woman who had mild COVID-19 (a few samples of this study predate the infection). Cell type and time point are not known. The chain is built from TRBV2 and TRBJ2-7, with no clear D. Sequencing used PBMCs or a T cell subset sorted from them (not recorded which). CDR3 coding DNA: TGTGCCAGCAGTGGCGACATAAGCTCCTACGAGCAGTACTTC. As protein: CASSGDISSYEQYF. The entire variable domain, with the rest obtained from reference TRBV2 and TRBJ2-7, is as follows: EPEVTQTPSHQVTQMGQEVILRCVPISNHLYFYWYRQILGQKVEFLVSFYNNEISEKSEIFDDQFSVERPDGSNFTLKIRSTKLEDSAMYFCASSGDISSYEQYFGPGTRLTVT.